Listed here are 15 T cell receptor beta chains from one sample, sequenced in a study of T cell responses to AZD1222 COVID-19 vaccine. Repertoires were generated with immunoSEQ multiplex PCR, while TCRdb's copy carries only in-frame clones and drops some. The sample carries 130,000 to 150,000 clones, 91% recorded once. Sample: peripheral blood, taken on day 0 of AZD1222 vaccination. These receptor sequences come from an adult in good health.

The chain has TRBV4-2 and TRBJ2-3; 10 nucleotides line up with TRBD2. There are 16 residues in the CDR3. J gave up 4 bases and V 0 bases, and 4 bases lay outside the gene matches. Germline CDR1 LGHNA, CDR2 YNFKEQ. The CDR3 region has the DNA TGTGCCAGCAGCCAAGAGGCGACTAGCGGGTCAGATACGCAGTATTTT. Translated: CASSQEATSGSDTQYF.

The chain couples TRBV7-4 to TRBJ2-7, with D perhaps matching TRBD1 (5 bases). Germline V gives CDR1 SGHVT, CDR2 SQSDAQ. The CDR3 runs to 14 residues. The V and J ends lost 2 bases and 2 bases respectively, with 10 bases between them. CDR3 coding DNA: TGTGCCAGCAGCTTAAGGGGCCAAACCTACGAGCAGTACTTC. It encodes CASSLRGQTYEQYF.

CDR3 sequence (DNA): TGTGCCAGCAGCCACCCAAAAACAGAAATCTATGGCTACACCTTC. It is translated as CASSHPKTEIYGYTF. V is TRBV3-1 (or the pseudogene TRBV3-2) and J is TRBJ1-2, with D unresolved. Looked up from germline, CDR1 is LGHDT and CDR2 is YNNKEL (reference sequence). The CDR3 extends over 15 amino acids. The V end lost 3 bases, the J end lost 4 bases, and 15 bases lay between the germline ends.

The V and J genes are TRBV29-1 and TRBJ2-1; 14 nucleotides line up with TRBD2. V shed 5 bases and J 7 bases; nucleotides not matched to a gene: 1. Looked up from germline, CDR1 is SQVTM and CDR2 is ANQGSEA. CDR3 length: 13 residues. CDR3 sequence reads: CSVRTSGGNEQFF. The CDR3 DNA follows: TGCAGCGTTCGGACTAGCGGGGGGAATGAGCAGTTCTTC.

The V gene is TRBV29-1, the J gene TRBJ2-1; 8 bases agree with TRBD2. This CDR3 spans 17 amino acids. Germline CDR1 and CDR2: SQVTM and ANQGSEA. Unmatched junction bases numbered 15, after V lost 1 base and J lost 7 bases. The CDR3 reads CSVEAASGGLGSNEQFF. Written as DNA, the CDR3 is TGCAGCGTTGAAGCCGCGAGCGGGGGTTTGGGGTCGAATGAGCAGTTCTTC.

V gene TRBV27 combines with J gene TRBJ2-1, with D uncertain. V was trimmed by 8 bases and J by 5 bases, leaving 22 bases between them. The CDR3 runs to 16 residues. The germline V gene has CDR1 MNHEY and CDR2 SMNVEV (reference sequence). The CDR3 protein is CASLPSRASVHNEQFF. In DNA, the CDR3 is TGTGCCAGCCTACCAAGCCGGGCCTCGGTTCACAATGAGCAGTTCTTC.

The gene calls are TRBV7-2 and TRBJ1-5, with TRBD1 matching over 8 bases. V dropped 5 bases and J dropped 7; count of bases not matched to a gene: 7. CDR1 SGHTA and CDR2 FQGNSA come from the germline V gene. The CDR3 spans 14 residues. CDR3 coding DNA: TGTGCCAGCAGCGGACCAGGGGGCGAACAGCCCCAGCATTTT. It translates to CASSGPGGEQPQHF. Complete variable domain (other parts from reference TRBV7-2 and TRBJ1-5): GAGVSQSPSNKVTEKGKDVELRCDPISGHTALYWYRQSLGQGLEFLIYFQGNSAPDKSGLPSDRFSAERTGGSVSTLTIQRTQQEDSAVYLCASSGPGGEQPQHFGDGTRLSIL.

The CDR3, as DNA: TGTGCCAGCAGCTTAGCGCGGCTAGCGGGGGCGAGTAAGACGAGACAAGAGACCCAGTACTTC. Encoded protein: CASSLARLAGASKTRQETQYF. This sequence joins TRBV7-8 and TRBJ2-5; 10 bases line up with TRBD2. The CDR3 runs 21 residues. Per the germline V gene, CDR1 is SGHVS and CDR2 is FQNEAQ. J lost 2 bases, V lost 0 bases, and 18 bases had no gene match.

V is TRBV19 and J is TRBJ2-5; D perhaps matches TRBD2 (6 bases). The ends were cut back, 4 bases at V and 5 bases at J, with 14 bases in the middle. Looked up from germline, CDR1 is LNHDA and CDR2 is SQIVND (reference sequence). This CDR3 comprises 14 residues. The CDR3 region is CASSRSGRWETQYF. CDR3 coding DNA: TGTGCCAGTAGTAGGTCGGGGAGGTGGGAGACCCAGTACTTC.

V is TRBV3-1 (or the pseudogene TRBV3-2) and J is TRBJ1-2; the D is unclear. Germline loops: CDR1 LGHDT, CDR2 YNNKEL (reference sequence). Trimming left V 4 bases short and J 0 bases short, with 15 bases between. The CDR3 is 16 amino acids. As DNA, the CDR3 is TGTGCCAGCAGCCTCCGACCCCTCCCAACTAACTATGGCTACACCTTC. Protein product: CASSLRPLPTNYGYTF.

This clone has just one count. The rearrangement uses TRBV7-9 and TRBJ2-1, with D unclear. With 2 bases removed from V and 0 bases from J, the gap between germline ends came to 8 bases. In germline, CDR1 is SEHNR, CDR2 FQNEAQ (reference sequence). The CDR3 loop spans 15 amino acids. The CDR3 DNA is TGTGCCAGCAGCTTACTTCCCAGCTCCTACAATGAGCAGTTCTTC. It translates to CASSLLPSSYNEQFF.

V is TRBV4-3 and J is TRBJ2-2, with 8 bases matching TRBD2. Germline CDR1 reads LGHNA; CDR2 reads YSLEER. The J segment lost 7 bases and the V segment lost 4 bases, leaving 14 bases of the junction unmatched. The CDR3 is 17 residues long. The CDR3 DNA reads TGCGCCAGCAGCCTAAACTGGCGGGGGGCCCTCTTCGGGGAGCTGTTTTTT. It translates to CASSLNWRGALFGELFF.

The chain uses TRBV4-1 and TRBJ2-2, with D maybe TRBD1 (5 bases). This CDR3 is built from 15 residues. With 8 bases removed from V and 1 base from J, the gap between germline ends came to 14 bases. CDR1 is MGHRA, CDR2 YSYEKL, per germline. CDR3 nucleotide sequence: TGCGCCAGCTCCCCGACAGCCATGAACACCGGGGAGCTGTTTTTT. Amino acid sequence: CASSPTAMNTGELFF.

The CDR3 spells CATSAQGAPTDTQYF. DNA for the CDR3: TGTGCCACCTCAGCTCAGGGGGCTCCCACAGATACGCAGTATTTT. The chain couples TRBV15 to TRBJ2-3; the match to TRBD1 covers 8 bases. V lost 8 bases, J lost 2 bases, and 9 bases stayed unmatched. The germline V gene has CDR1 LNHNV and CDR2 YYDKDF (reference sequence). The CDR3 runs 15 residues.

The chain combines TRBV11-2 with TRBJ2-4; TRBD2 agrees at 9 bases. Trimming removed 5 bases from V and 2 bases from J; junction bases left unmatched: 7. This CDR3 has 16 amino acids. CDR1 SGHAT and CDR2 FQNNGV come from the germline V gene. The CDR3 spells CASSATGTSTKNIQYF. The CDR3 DNA sequence: TGTGCCAGCAGCGCAACCGGGACTAGCACCAAAAACATTCAGTACTTC. The variable domain in full, completed from reference TRBV11-2 and TRBJ2-4, reads EAGVAQSPRYKIIEKRQSVAFWCNPISGHATLYWYQQILGQGPKLLIQFQNNGVVDDSQLPKDRFSAERLKGVDSTLKIQPAKLEDSAVYLCASSATGTSTKNIQYFGAGTRLSVL.